These 5 T cell receptor beta chains originate from one sample sequenced in a study of shared clonotypes between healthy human individuals. Measured with immunoSEQ multiplex PCR; TCRdb has only the in-frame clones, and not every one. The sample contains nearly 1 million clones, around three quarters of which appear only once. Sequenced: memory CD4+ T cells sorted from blood. The subset was: CD45RA-negative fraction. These receptors were obtained from a man between 18 and 29 years old in good health.

V gene TRBV9 combines with J gene TRBJ2-3; D is unclear. This CDR3 comprises 16 residues. Trimming took 3 bases from V and 0 from J, leaving 14 bases between them. The germline CDR1 and CDR2 sequences are SGDLS and YYNGEE. The CDR3 sequence is CASSALVGVSTDTQYF. The CDR3 DNA reads as TGTGCCAGCAGCGCCCTTGTGGGCGTTAGCACAGATACGCAGTATTTT.

The chain couples TRBV19 to TRBJ2-1; perhaps TRBD2 as D (6 bases). Germline CDR1 LNHDA, CDR2 SQIVND (reference sequence). Trimming cost V 2 bases and J 0 bases, with 8 bases left between them. The CDR3 length is 15 residues. CDR3 region: CASSITGDSYNEQFF. DNA of the CDR3: TGTGCCAGTAGTATAACGGGAGACTCCTACAATGAGCAGTTCTTC.

The chain has TRBV5-5 and TRBJ1-3, with unresolved D. CDR3 length: 13 amino acids. The V end was cut by 6 bases, the J end by 2 bases, with 9 bases between. The germline CDR1 and CDR2 sequences are SGHKS and YYEKEE (reference sequence). CDR3 protein: CASTVNTGNTIYF. In DNA form, the CDR3 reads TGTGCCAGCACAGTGAACACTGGAAACACCATATATTTT.

The chain combines TRBV15 with TRBJ1-1, with TRBD1 matching over 7 bases. V dropped 3 bases and J dropped 0; count of bases not matched to a gene: 4. The length of the CDR3 is 15 residues. Per the germline V gene, CDR1 is LNHNV and CDR2 is YYDKDF (reference sequence). CDR3 DNA: TGTGCCACCAGCAGGGGACAGCTAATGAACACTGAAGCTTTCTTT. Translated: CATSRGQLMNTEAFF.

A few counts support this clone. The chain joins TRBV15 to TRBJ2-5; D is ambiguous. The CDR3 runs 15 residues. The germline V and J ends were trimmed by 0 bases and 5 bases, with 13 bases remaining between them. Looked up from germline, CDR1 is LNHNV and CDR2 is YYDKDF (reference sequence). This CDR3 reads CATSRDLADGETQYF. The CDR3 DNA reads as TGTGCCACCAGCAGAGATCTGGCAGACGGGGAGACCCAGTACTTC.